Listed here is a single T cell receptor (beta chain). There is no known antigen for this receptor. Within one base of it there is no much larger clone, and no base qualities were kept. These data belong to a study of healthy donors' naive CD4 and CD8 T cells (dated by TCRdb to about 2015). Notes on the research overall: Donors were chosen to span three age groups (20-25, 40-50 and 60-70 years, five or six each), with mean age roughly 46 and half female. For TCR alpha, a new primer set covering all functional IMGT alpha gene variants was designed, and the rest of the protocol matched the beta-chain workflow. The study sequenced rearranged TCR alpha and beta chains from naive CD4+ and CD8+ T cells to test how TCR variation relates to lineage commitment. Peripheral blood mononuclear cells were collected from roughly 17 healthy, unrelated individuals. Donors were HLA-typed by sequencing at HLA-A, -B, -C, -DRB1, -DQB1 and -DPB1 using the SBTexcellerator protocol, an ABI3130xl analyzer and SBTengine software.

Cells with a CD4+CD8-CD45RO-CD45RA+ profile were isolated by FACS and defined as naive CD4+ T cells, and those with a CD8+CD4-CD45RA+CD27bright profile were defined as naive CD8+ T cells. Antibodies against CD4 (RPA-T4), CD8 (SK1), CD27 (O323), CD45RA (HI100) and CD45RO (UCHL1) were used for sorting. The reads were generated on a 454 GS FLX Titanium. TCR libraries were built from around 500 ng of total RNA with a previously published linear amplification protocol. The sequencing itself ran on the Roche/454 Genome Sequencer using Titanium chemistry. The paper's processing steps were these. A total of some 84,000 rearranged TCR alpha transcripts were sequenced from 5 of the healthy donors. Unique TCR clonotypes were defined by the CDR3 junction under IMGT nomenclature, and duplicate transcripts were removed. Logistic regression in R 2.13.0 modeled CD4 versus CD8 status as a function of V and J genes, with adjustment for donor effects and Bonferroni correction for multiple testing. The public reads were quality trimmed at Q25 with fastp and then assembled into clones with MiXCR by TCRdb, keeping productive beta chains. CDR3 protein sequences are deduplicated, and each keeps its most common genes and DNA. In this record, the V and J calls reflect TCRdb's handling and not the investigators' own analysis. The sample table lists roughly 200,000 distinct CDR3 sequences, about 76% of them with a count of one. The top ten hold 2% to 2.5% of the sample.

Broader findings and caveats from the paper: Because the alpha and beta chains were sequenced in bulk, pairing them was not possible, and so effects of the combined chains went unevaluated. The study did not directly address possible repertoire bias arising from homeostatic proliferation of naive T cells. In both chains, CD4+ lineage was associated with a positively charged CDR3 and CD8+ lineage with a negatively charged CDR3. Naive CD4+ and CD8+ cells reportedly showed biased usage of most V and J gene segments, and this bias was consistent across donors and independent of HLA genotype. V genes, J genes and CDR3 charge together appeared to explain around 13% of CD4/CD8 propensity variance, in a largely additive manner.

This TCR was recovered from a pool of human donors in good health; the sample pools cells from several healthy donors. Sample: naive CD4+ and CD8+ T cells sorted from blood, pooled from several donors. Explained via the paper, the cell subset or site label denotes: FACS-sorted naive CD4+ (CD45RO-CD45RA+) and naive CD8+ (CD45RA+CD27bright) T cells.

In nucleotide form, the sequence is TGTGCCCGGCCTTACTTAGCCAAAAACATTCAGTACTTC. This encodes CARPYLAKNIQYF. The chain employs TRBV6-4 and TRBJ2-4; too little of a D gene remains to name it. In the germline V gene, CDR1 corresponds to MRHNA and CDR2 to SNTAGT. Trimming takes 11 bases from V and 0 bases from J, and the germline ends sit 11 bases apart. Its CDR3 holds 13 amino acids, cysteine through phenylalanine. Here the CDR3 DNA is all that survives: 39 bases in frame from base 1.